Listed below are T cell receptor beta chains from one sample, sequenced in a study of human T cells and chemical hapten exposure. TCRdb re-analysed the RACE reads in MiXCR, keeping a single row per CDR3 protein. In the table there are 250,000 or so distinct CDR3 sequences, 8.6% of which are singletons. The sequenced sample was whole blood, obtained in connection with sensitization to the hapten diphenylcyclopropenone (DPC). The receptor set was obtained from a woman aged 40 to 50 with alopecia areata. Some clones in this sample may be carry-over from other donors' samples. CDR3s leave out the opening cysteine and the closing phenylalanine or tryptophan. Size is stated for part of the rows, as once, few or many counts, or as a class when the clone is expanded.

J gene	V gene	clone size	CDR3 protein
TRBJ1-2	TRBV3-1	few	ASSPGIRDGYT
TRBJ2-2	TRBV10-3	few	AISLTGENTGELF
TRBJ2-4	TRBV29-1	many	SVEDQASLAKNIQY
TRBJ2-3	TRBV9	-	ASSEGDTTDTQY
TRBJ2-3	TRBV29-1	few	SVVVPTGADTQY
TRBJ1-6	TRBV9	many	ASSVGQGDSPLH
TRBJ2-1	TRBV20-1	few	SARDGLAGPYNEQF
TRBJ2-3	TRBV5-6	few	ASSLLSGTATDTQY
TRBJ1-2	TRBV11-2	many	ASSLSSVAQGYGYT
TRBJ1-5	TRBV2	-	ASSQTDPNQPQH
TRBJ2-2	TRBV2	few	ASSERLAGSTGELF
TRBJ1-1	TRBV6-2/TRBV6-3	-	ASSWPGGLTEAF
TRBJ2-7	TRBV20-1	few	SAPRPVGPYEQY
TRBJ2-3	TRBV5-5	-	ASSWGQGPDTQY
TRBJ2-7	TRBV6-1	many	ASGPMTGFYEQY
TRBJ2-3	TRBV6-5	few	ASSHGLATDTQY
TRBJ1-1	TRBV7-8	-	ASSIDRGQTEAF
TRBJ2-1	TRBV29-1	few	SVGSGTRRYNEQF
TRBJ2-3	TRBV12-3/TRBV12-4	many	ASSLISTDTQY
TRBJ2-6	TRBV27	many	ASSRTGVLGANVLT
TRBJ1-1	TRBV9	-	ASSVDREMNTEAF
TRBJ2-5	TRBV6-2/TRBV6-3	few	ASSYPGVAETQY
TRBJ2-7	TRBV28	few	VSTPGNSYEQY
TRBJ2-1	TRBV7-6	-	ASSLASSGIYNEQF
TRBJ2-3	TRBV7-9	few	ASSHPPTDSTDTQY
TRBJ2-1	TRBV7-2	-	ASRFPGNSYNEQF
TRBJ2-5	TRBV7-3	many	ASSPRQTSPLGGTQY
TRBJ2-3	TRBV9	few	ASSVEGRDTQY
TRBJ2-1	TRBV6-5	-	ASSRSKPNRRF
TRBJ2-5	TRBV5-4	few	ASSSASGSQETQY
TRBJ2-7	TRBV20-1	few	SARDDLAGIYEQY
TRBJ2-5	TRBV12-3/TRBV12-4	many	ASSLGAARTQY
TRBJ2-1	TRBV20-1	many	SPSGSRPNEQF
TRBJ2-2	TRBV6-5	few	ASSTPGQGLIGELF
TRBJ1-1	TRBV10-3	many	ATRRGAMNTEAF
TRBJ1-6	TRBV12-5	-	ASGLASDRGSNNSPLH
TRBJ1-5	TRBV6-6	many	ASSSRDYQPQH
TRBJ2-3	TRBV6-1	-	ASSLRQGGWTDTQY
TRBJ2-7	TRBV7-9	few	ASSPGASYEQY
TRBJ1-4	TRBV18	-	ASSFGTQEKLF
TRBJ2-1	TRBV30	few	AFTGQVYYNEQF
TRBJ2-7	TRBV7-9	many	ASSLAGRPFEQY
TRBJ2-1	TRBV9	few	ASSPTSLSSYNEQF
TRBJ2-2	TRBV6-2/TRBV6-3	few	ASSRRALTGELF
TRBJ1-1	TRBV20-1	many	SATDRAGDTEAF